Listed here are 8 T cell receptor beta chains from one sample, sequenced in a study of post-analysis software for immune sequencing data. TCR beta cDNA libraries included unique molecular identifiers. TCRdb fed the PCR reads into MiXCR, producing one record per CDR3 protein. The sample holds some 890,000 distinct CDR3 sequences; about 53% are singletons and the top ten take 4.6%. Overall study findings and caveats: Five TRBV segments, TRBV5-6, TRBV5-1 and TRBV20-1 among them, were found more frequent in patients than controls.

No antigens are known for them. Sequenced material: blood. These receptors were obtained from a girl between 10 and 17 years old with multiple sclerosis.

The genes are TRBV7-3 and TRBJ1-2; 7 bases are a match to TRBD1. Losses at the gene ends were 4 bases for V and 4 bases for J; bases not matched to a gene: 12. The CDR3 spans 16 residues. Looked up from germline, CDR1 is SGHTA and CDR2 is FQGTGA. As DNA, the CDR3 is TGTGCCAGCAGCTCCCCCGTGGGAGGGGGCAGCTATGGCTACACCTTC. It is translated as CASSSPVGGGSYGYTF. Based on the CDR3 plus reference TRBV7-3 and TRBJ1-2, the full variable domain is GAGVSQTPSNKVTEKGKYVELRCDPISGHTALYWYRQSLGQGPEFLIYFQGTGAADDSGLPNDRFFAVRPEGSVSTLKIQRTERGDSAVYLCASSSPVGGGSYGYTFGSGTRLTVV.

This clonotype turned up a few times. The gene calls are TRBV6-2 or TRBV6-3 and TRBJ2-5, with 9 nucleotides matching TRBD1. The CDR3 has 15 amino acids. Germline V gene sequence: CDR1 MNHEY, CDR2 SVGEGT. V lost 2 bases to trimming and J lost 6 bases; unmatched junction nucleotides: 7. DNA of the CDR3: TGTGCCAGCAGTTACGCGGGACAGGGTCGGAAGACCCAGTACTTC. It yields the protein CASSYAGQGRKTQYF.

The J gene is TRBJ2-5, the V gene TRBV29-1; 8 nucleotides agree with TRBD2. CDR3 length: 13 amino acids. Germline V lookup: CDR1 SQVTM, CDR2 ANQGSEA. V lost 3 bases and J lost 4; bases outside the gene matches: 4. The CDR3 loop reads CSVEAGGGETQYF. The CDR3 bases are TGCAGCGTTGAGGCGGGGGGTGGAGAGACCCAGTACTTC. The full variable domain, in which reference TRBV29-1 and TRBJ2-5 provide the parts outside the CDR3, is SAVISQKPSRDICQRGTSLTIQCQVDSQVTMMFWYRQQPGQSLTLIATANQGSEATYESGFVIDKFPISRPNLTFSTLTVSNMSPEDSSIYLCSVEAGGGETQYFGPGTRLLVL.

The V and J genes are TRBV20-1 and TRBJ1-1; D is perhaps TRBD1 (6 bases). This CDR3 contains 16 residues. Germline values: CDR1 DFQATT, CDR2 SNEGSKA (reference sequence). The V end was cut by 3 bases, the J end by 0 bases, with 17 bases between. CDR3 sequence (DNA): TGCAGTGCTAGGAGGTGGGGGGCGGCCCTGAACACTGAAGCTTTCTTT. Amino acids: CSARRWGAALNTEAFF.

V gene TRBV29-1 combines with J gene TRBJ1-1; D possibly corresponds to TRBD1 (6 bases). This CDR3 is 12 amino acids long. Trimming pared 4 bases from V and 3 bases from J, leaving 9 bases between. Germline loops: CDR1 SQVTM, CDR2 ANQGSEA. CDR3: CSVARGDTEAFF. CDR3 DNA sequence: TGCAGCGTTGCTAGGGGGGACACTGAAGCTTTCTTT.

The chain couples TRBV29-1 to TRBJ2-7, with D perhaps TRBD1 (6 bases). Germline V gene lookup returns CDR1 SQVTM and CDR2 ANQGSEA. V lost 8 bases and J 3 bases, leaving 23 bases between the germline ends. This CDR3 region has 15 residues. CDR3 sequence: CSTRTEHHTNYEQYF. DNA of the CDR3: TGCAGCACGCGGACAGAACATCATACAAACTACGAGCAGTACTTC.

The chain joins TRBV11-3 to TRBJ2-7, with a tentative D call TRBD2 (7 bases). Per the germline V gene, CDR1 is SGHNT and CDR2 is YENEEA. Deletions cut 5 bases from V and 8 bases from J, with 10 bases between. The CDR3 is made up of 11 amino acids. CDR3 nucleotide sequence: TGTGCCAGCAGCAAGGGGGGGAAGCAGTACTTC. Its protein is CASSKGGKQYF.

This clonotype has only one observation. The V call is TRBV20-1, the J call TRBJ2-5, with D tentatively TRBD1 (8 bases). The DNA matches TRBJ2-7 better at its end, which makes the J call doubtful. This CDR3 is built from 15 residues. CDR1 is DFQATT and CDR2 is SNEGSKA in the germline V gene (reference sequence). The CDR3 loop reads CSANRGGSFFYEQYF. The CDR3 DNA reads as TGCAGTGCCAACAGGGGGGGGAGTTTTTTCTACGAGCAGTACTTC.